The rows below give T cell receptor beta chains drawn from one sample of a study of T cell repertoires in ileal Crohn's disease. Only in-frame clones appear in the TCRdb table, and some are missing; sequencing was by immunoSEQ multiplex PCR. This repertoire shows 8,000 or so clones, 80% found once; its top ten account for over 10%. The sequencing input was ileal tissue. These receptor sequences come from an adult with Crohn's disease. Each CDR3 is given with its conserved first and last residue. The D gene is left open where the match is weak. Size values are once, few and many counts, or a class for expanded clones, and some rows have none.

d_gene,v_gene,j_gene,abundance,CDR3nt,CDR3aa
-,TRBV7-9,TRBJ1-4,-,TGTGCCAGCAGCCAACCATTGTATGGGAGGGAAAAACTGTTTTTT,CASSQPLYGREKLFF
-,TRBV6-5,TRBJ1-2,-,TGTGCCAGCAGACTACAGGGAGGCGATGGCTACACCTTC,CASRLQGGDGYTF
-,TRBV9,TRBJ2-7,-,TGTGCCAGCAGCGGGCGACAGGACCACGAGCAGTACTTC,CASSGRQDHEQYF
TRBD1,TRBV9,TRBJ1-2,-,TGTGCCAGCAGCGTAGACGGACAGGGGGTAAGGTATGGCTACACCTTC,CASSVDGQGVRYGYTF
-,TRBV27,TRBJ1-2,-,TGTGCCAGCCGGAGGTGGTTAGGGAATAACTATGGCTACACCTTC,CASRRWLGNNYGYTF
-,TRBV2,TRBJ2-1,-,TGTGCCAGCATCCGATATGTGGCGGGAAGGGATGAGCAGTTCTTC,CASIRYVAGRDEQFF
TRBD1,TRBV10-3,TRBJ1-1,few,TGTGCCACGTCGGGACAGGGGAACACTGAAGCTTTCTTT,CATSGQGNTEAFF
-,TRBV7-2,TRBJ1-3,once,TGTGCCAGCAGCCGACTGGGTGGAAACACCATATATTTT,CASSRLGGNTIYF
TRBD1,TRBV5-1,TRBJ1-2,once,TGCGCCAGCAGCTTTGAACAGGGGCATGGCTACACCTTC,CASSFEQGHGYTF
-,TRBV7-9,TRBJ2-5,-,TGTGCCAGCAGCTTTGACTCGGGTCTAACCCAAGAGACCCAGTACTTC,CASSFDSGLTQETQYF
TRBD1,TRBV15,TRBJ2-7,-,TGTGCCACCAGCAGAGACCCGACAGGGAGCTACGAGCAGTACTTC,CATSRDPTGSYEQYF
TRBD1,TRBV27,TRBJ2-1,once,TGTGCCAGCATCAACCTTCCGGGACAGGGGGCTAATGAGCAGTTCTTC,CASINLPGQGANEQFF
-,TRBV7-2,TRBJ2-3,-,TGTGCCAGCATCTCTAGAACAGATACGCAGTATTTT,CASISRTDTQYF
-,TRBV10-3,TRBJ1-2,-,TGTGCCTCCATCGGAGGGGGACAACATAACTATGGCTACACCTTC,CASIGGGQHNYGYTF
-,TRBV18,TRBJ1-2,-,TGTGCCAGCTCACCTGGCTTGACAAGTAACTATGGCTACACCTTC,CASSPGLTSNYGYTF
TRBD2,TRBV5-1,TRBJ2-1,-,TGCGCCAGCAGCCTCTGGCTAGCGGGATACAATGAGCAGTTCTTC,CASSLWLAGYNEQFF
-,TRBV19,TRBJ1-1,-,TGTGCCAGTAGTATAAATCTGGGCACTGAAGCTTTCTTT,CASSINLGTEAFF
-,TRBV7-2,TRBJ2-4,-,TGTGCCAGCAGCTTAAAATCCCGGGACGGTGAACAGTACTTC,CASSLKSRDGEQYF
-,TRBV13,TRBJ2-7,-,TGTGCCAGCAGCCCCGGGGTGGCGGGGTCCTACGAGCAGTACTTC,CASSPGVAGSYEQYF
-,TRBV30,TRBJ1-1,-,TGTGCCTGGAGTACGGGGGGCGCCTGGACTTTCTTT,CAWSTGGAWTFF
-,TRBV5-1,TRBJ2-7,-,TGCGCCAGCAGGGGGATATCCTACGAGCAGTACTTC,CASRGISYEQYF
TRBD2,TRBV11-2,TRBJ2-7,-,TGTGCCAGCAGCCCCAAGGAGCGGGAGGGCCCCTACGAGCAGTACTTC,CASSPKEREGPYEQYF
TRBD2,TRBV6-8,TRBJ2-1,-,TGTGCCACCCCTGAGACTAGCGGGAGGGCGTACGAGCAGTTCTTC,CATPETSGRAYEQFF
-,TRBV29-1,TRBJ2-2,once,TGCAGCGCTTCGACGGGCGAGGCCGGGGAGCTGTTTTTT,CSASTGEAGELFF
-,TRBV27,TRBJ1-2,-,TGTGCCAGCAGTCCGGGGAACTATGGCTACACCTTC,CASSPGNYGYTF
-,TRBV6-6,TRBJ1-5,-,TGTGCCAGCAGTGGGGGTCTAGGGGGCAATCAGCCCCAGCATTTT,CASSGGLGGNQPQHF
TRBD1,TRBV28,TRBJ1-2,-,TGTGCCAGCAGGGCCGGGACAGATAACTATGGCTACACCTTC,CASRAGTDNYGYTF
TRBD1,TRBV5-1,TRBJ2-5,-,TGCGCCAGCAGCCCCGGACAGGTGGGGCAAGAGACCCAGTACTTC,CASSPGQVGQETQYF
-,TRBV28,TRBJ1-2,-,TGTGCCAGCAGTTACGAAAGTTTTTCGCTTACCTTC,CASSYESFSLTF
-,TRBV5-1,TRBJ2-3,-,TGCGCCAGCAGCTTGGGAACGGCAGATACGCAGTATTTT,CASSLGTADTQYF
-,TRBV19,TRBJ2-6,-,TGTGCCAGTAGTCCAGGGTTTGCCCCATCTGGGGCCAACGTCCTGACTTTC,CASSPGFAPSGANVLTF
-,TRBV28,TRBJ2-7,-,TGTGCCAGCAGTCCGTCAAGGGCAGGGGCCACCTACGAGCAGTACTTC,CASSPSRAGATYEQYF
-,TRBV27,TRBJ2-1,medium-sized,TGTGCCAGCAGTCCCCTGCCCGCGAATGAGCAGTTCTTC,CASSPLPANEQFF
TRBD1,TRBV6-4,TRBJ2-1,-,TGTGCCAGCAGTGACACGGGACAGGGGGGAAATGAGCAGTTCTTC,CASSDTGQGGNEQFF
-,TRBV7-9,TRBJ2-2,once,TGTGCCAGCAGCATTGGACTAGGGGGAGTGAGAGGGGAGCTGTTTTTT,CASSIGLGGVRGELFF
-,TRBV28,TRBJ1-2,-,TGTGCCAGCAGTTTGACCCGCGGGGGCTACACCTTC,CASSLTRGGYTF
-,TRBV27,TRBJ2-5,few,TGTGCCAGCAGTTTAGGACGGGGAGAGACCCAGTACTTC,CASSLGRGETQYF
-,TRBV6-6,TRBJ1-1,-,TGTGCCGGAGGGGAAATGAACACTGAAGCTTTCTTT,CAGGEMNTEAFF
TRBD2,TRBV7-8,TRBJ2-3,-,TGTGCCAGCAGCTTAGAACGGGGGGGTAGGGATACGCAGTATTTT,CASSLERGGRDTQYF
-,TRBV7-2,TRBJ2-1,once,TGTGCCAGCAGCCGGGACTCCCAAAAAATAAATGAGCAGTTCTTC,CASSRDSQKINEQFF
-,TRBV2,TRBJ1-2,-,TGTGCCAGTACGTACGGGACAAACTTCAATGGCTACACCTTC,CASTYGTNFNGYTF
-,TRBV7-7,TRBJ1-1,-,TGTGCCAGCAGTCAACGACAGGACACTGAAGCTTTCTTT,CASSQRQDTEAFF
TRBD1,TRBV5-6,TRBJ1-4,-,TGTGCCAGCAGCTTGTTCGGACAGGGTGACGAAAAACTGTTTTTT,CASSLFGQGDEKLFF
-,TRBV7-9,TRBJ2-7,few,TGTGCCAGCAGCTTAGCGGATCGGGACCGAGTTGAGTACTTC,CASSLADRDRVEYF
-,TRBV5-1,TRBJ2-5,once,TGCGCCAGCAGCGTGGGGGGACGGAGGGGAGAGACCCAGTACTTC,CASSVGGRRGETQYF
-,TRBV11-2,TRBJ2-7,-,TGTGCCAGCAGCTTAGATTATGGTCCAGCGGTTTCCTACGAGCAGTACTTC,CASSLDYGPAVSYEQYF
-,TRBV5-1,TRBJ2-5,-,TGCGCCAGCAGCTTGGCGCGGTCGGGACAACAAGAGACCCAGTACTTC,CASSLARSGQQETQYF
TRBD1,TRBV10-1,TRBJ2-7,-,TGCGCCAGCAGTGAGCCCCCGGGACAGTATATTAGCTCCTACGAGCAGTACTTC,CASSEPPGQYISSYEQYF
TRBD1,TRBV9,TRBJ2-7,-,TGTGCCAGCAGCAGAGGACAGGGGGCCTACGAGCAGTACTTC,CASSRGQGAYEQYF
-,TRBV5-5,TRBJ2-1,-,TGTGCCAGCAGTCGGCGGCCCTGGGCGGTTGACAATGAGCAGTTCTTC,CASSRRPWAVDNEQFF
-,TRBV18,TRBJ1-1,-,TGTGCCAGCTCACCAGACGCCAGGAGCACTGAAGCTTTCTTT,CASSPDARSTEAFF
TRBD1,TRBV29-1,TRBJ2-3,-,TGCAGCGTTGAGGGACAGGGCCTTGCTAGCACAGATACGCAGTATTTT,CSVEGQGLASTDTQYF
-,TRBV10-3,TRBJ2-3,-,TGTGCCATCAGTGAGAATCCGGGGTGGGGCACAGATACGCAGTATTTT,CAISENPGWGTDTQYF
TRBD2,TRBV7-9,TRBJ2-7,-,TGTGCCAGCAGACTAGCGGGAGGAGACGAGCAGTACTTC,CASRLAGGDEQYF
-,TRBV2,TRBJ1-5,-,TGTGCCAGCAGTGAACTAGGCCTCCAAGTGCAGCCCCAGCATTTT,CASSELGLQVQPQHF
TRBD1,TRBV6-1,TRBJ1-1,-,TGTGCCAGCAGTGAAGAGGGGGCTGTCGGCACTGAAGCTTTCTTT,CASSEEGAVGTEAFF
-,TRBV6-6,TRBJ1-2,-,TGTGCCAGCAGTTCAGTTAACGGGGCTGGCTACACCTTC,CASSSVNGAGYTF
TRBD1,TRBV7-8,TRBJ1-2,few,TGTGCCAGCAGCTTAAGCACCCCTGGACAGGGCCACACGGGGGGCTACACCTTC,CASSLSTPGQGHTGGYTF
-,TRBV5-1,TRBJ2-2,-,TGCGCCAGCCCCCGGCCAAACACCGGGGAGCTGTTTTTT,CASPRPNTGELFF
-,TRBV10-3,TRBJ1-2,-,TGTGCCATCTCCGCGAACCCTAACTATGGCTACACCTTC,CAISANPNYGYTF